This TCR beta chain was profiled in a study of technical replicates of blood from several donors. TCRdb's table, derived via immunoSEQ multiplex PCR, lists solely in-frame clones and lacks some. The table has some 82,000 clones, around 94% seen once. V dropped 5 bases and J dropped 2; count of bases not matched to a gene: 5. Germline V gives CDR1 SGHVS, CDR2 FQNEAQ. CDR3 length: 15 residues. Ten or more counts support this clone. The chain uses TRBV7-8 and TRBJ2-7; 11 bases map to TRBD2. The TCR was taken from a human donor in good health. The source material was T cells isolated from PBMCs. In DNA form, the CDR3 reads TGTGCCAGCAGCGTGGGACTAGCGGTGACCTACGAGCAGTACTTC. This sequence encodes CASSVGLAVTYEQYF.